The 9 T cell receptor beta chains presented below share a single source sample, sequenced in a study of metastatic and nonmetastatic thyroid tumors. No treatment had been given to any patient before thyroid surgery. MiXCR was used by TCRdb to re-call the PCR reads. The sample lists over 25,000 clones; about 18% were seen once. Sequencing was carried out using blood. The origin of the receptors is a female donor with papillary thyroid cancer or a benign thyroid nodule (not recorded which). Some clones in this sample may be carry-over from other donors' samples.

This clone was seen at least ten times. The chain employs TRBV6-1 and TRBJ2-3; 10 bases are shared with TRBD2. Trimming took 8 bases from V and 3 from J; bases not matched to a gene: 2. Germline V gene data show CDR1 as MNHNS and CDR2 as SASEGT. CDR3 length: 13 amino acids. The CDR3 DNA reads TGTGCCAGCCTAGCGGGAGAGACAGATACGCAGTATTTT. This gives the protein CASLAGETDTQYF.

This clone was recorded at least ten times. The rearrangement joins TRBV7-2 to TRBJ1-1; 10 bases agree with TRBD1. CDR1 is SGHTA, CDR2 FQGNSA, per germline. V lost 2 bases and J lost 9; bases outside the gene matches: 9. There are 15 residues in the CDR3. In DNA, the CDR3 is TGTGCCAGCAGCTTAACACCGGGACAGGGGTTACAAGCTTTCTTT. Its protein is CASSLTPGQGLQAFF.

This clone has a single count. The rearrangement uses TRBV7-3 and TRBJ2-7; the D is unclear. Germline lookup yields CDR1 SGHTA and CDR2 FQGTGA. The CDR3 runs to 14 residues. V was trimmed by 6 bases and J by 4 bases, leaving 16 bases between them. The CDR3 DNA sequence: TGTGCCAGCAGTCCTTCGGGTGGGTCTTACGAGCAGTACTTC. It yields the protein CASSPSGGSYEQYF. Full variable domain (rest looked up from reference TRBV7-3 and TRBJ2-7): GAGVSQTPSNKVTEKGKYVELRCDPISGHTALYWYRQSLGQGPEFLIYFQGTGAADDSGLPNDRFFAVRPEGSVSTLKIQRTERGDSAVYLCASSPSGGSYEQYFGPGTRLTVT.

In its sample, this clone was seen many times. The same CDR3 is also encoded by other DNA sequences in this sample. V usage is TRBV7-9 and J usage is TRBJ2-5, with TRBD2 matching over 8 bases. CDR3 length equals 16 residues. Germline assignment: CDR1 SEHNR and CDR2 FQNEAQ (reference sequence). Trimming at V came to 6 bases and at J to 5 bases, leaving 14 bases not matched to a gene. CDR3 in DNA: TGTGCCAGCAGTAAGGACGGGACTAGATCAGGCGAGACCCAGTACTTC. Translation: CASSKDGTRSGETQYF.

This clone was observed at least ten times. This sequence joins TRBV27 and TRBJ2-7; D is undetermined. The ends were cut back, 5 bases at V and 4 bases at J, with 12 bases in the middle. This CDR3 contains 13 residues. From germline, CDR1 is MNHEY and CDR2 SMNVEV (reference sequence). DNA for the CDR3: TGTGCCAGCAGTCCAAGTAGGTTATACGAGCAGTACTTC. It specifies CASSPSRLYEQYF.

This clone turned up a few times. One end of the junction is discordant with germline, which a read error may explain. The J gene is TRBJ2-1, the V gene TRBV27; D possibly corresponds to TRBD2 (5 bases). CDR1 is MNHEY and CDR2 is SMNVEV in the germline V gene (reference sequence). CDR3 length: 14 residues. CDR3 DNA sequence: TGTGTCAGCACTCCCAGCGGAGAAGGCAATGAGCAGTTCTTC. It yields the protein CVSTPSGEGNEQFF.

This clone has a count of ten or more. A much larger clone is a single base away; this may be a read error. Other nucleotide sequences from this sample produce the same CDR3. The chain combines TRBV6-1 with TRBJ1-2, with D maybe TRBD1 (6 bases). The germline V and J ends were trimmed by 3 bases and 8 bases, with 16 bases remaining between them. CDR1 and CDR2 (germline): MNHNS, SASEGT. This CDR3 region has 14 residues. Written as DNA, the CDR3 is TGTGCCAGCAGTGAGGTGGGGGGCGCGGAAGGCTACACCTTC. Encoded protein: CASSEVGGAEGYTF.

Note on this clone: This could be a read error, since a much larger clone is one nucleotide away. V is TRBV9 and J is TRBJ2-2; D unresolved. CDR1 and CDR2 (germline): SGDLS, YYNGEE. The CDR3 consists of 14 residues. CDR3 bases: TGTGTCAGCAGCGTAGGCTCGAACACCGGGGAGCTGTTTTTT. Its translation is CVSSVGSNTGELFF. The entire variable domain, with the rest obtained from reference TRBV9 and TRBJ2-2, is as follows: DSGVTQTPKHLITATGQRVTLRCSPRSGDLSVYWYQQSLDQGLQFLIQYYNGEERAKGNILERFSAQQFPDLHSELNLSSLELGDSALYFCVSSVGSNTGELFFGEGSRLTVL.

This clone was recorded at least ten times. CDR3 DNA: TGCAGTGCTAGGTTGGGGGGAGCAGAGACCCAGTACTTC. Protein sequence: CSARLGGAETQYF. The rearrangement uses TRBV20-1 and TRBJ2-5; TRBD2 is a possible D gene (6 bases). Germline-derived CDR1 and CDR2 are DFQATT and SNEGSKA (reference sequence). Trimming removed 3 bases from V and 4 bases from J, with 12 bases in between. The CDR3 extends over 13 amino acids.